Each of the 5 T cell receptor beta chains below was sequenced from the same sample in a study of early T cells in non-severe SARS-CoV-2 infection. From the 5' RACE reads, TCRdb called clonotypes with MiXCR, one entry per CDR3 protein. In the table there are just under 60,000 distinct CDR3 sequences, 6.5% to 8.5% of which are singletons. Specimen: whole blood. The receptor source for this set is an adult who was a healthcare worker with PCR-confirmed SARS-CoV-2 infection or an uninfected control (not recorded which).

V gene TRBV14 combines with J gene TRBJ1-5; D not resolved. Germline CDR1 is SGHDN and CDR2 is FVKESK. This CDR3 spans 13 amino acids. Trimming pared 3 bases from V and 5 bases from J, leaving 8 bases between. The chain's CDR3 is CASSQNSYQPQHF. The CDR3 bases are TGTGCCAGCAGCCAGAACAGCTATCAGCCCCAGCATTTT.

This clonotype was found a few times. The chain couples TRBV29-1 to TRBJ2-7; possible D gene TRBD2, 6 bases. This CDR3 has 12 residues. Germline CDR1 is SQVTM and CDR2 is ANQGSEA. Trimming pared 7 bases from V and 2 bases from J, leaving 12 bases between. The CDR3 loop reads CSGGTLPYEQYF. The CDR3 region has the DNA TGCAGCGGGGGGACTCTACCCTACGAGCAGTACTTC.

The CDR3 protein is CASSFYGAGSNQPQHF. The CDR3 nucleotides read TGTGCCAGCAGTTTTTATGGGGCGGGGAGCAATCAGCCCCAGCATTTT. The chain carries TRBV28 and TRBJ1-5, with D maybe TRBD1 (5 bases). This CDR3 has 16 residues. With 3 bases removed from V and 1 base from J, the gap between germline ends came to 13 bases. The germline gives CDR1 MDHEN, CDR2 SYDVKM. The full variable domain, its missing parts supplied by reference TRBV28 and TRBJ1-5, is DVKVTQSSRYLVKRTGEKVFLECVQDMDHENMFWYRQDPGLGLRLIYFSYDVKMKEKGDIPEGYSVSREKKERFSLILESASTNQTSMYLCASSFYGAGSNQPQHFGDGTRLSIL.

V and J are TRBV7-9 and TRBJ1-1; D gene unclear. Germline V gene sequence: CDR1 SEHNR, CDR2 FQNEAQ (reference sequence). This CDR3 has 13 amino acids. Trimming took off 6 bases at V and 4 bases at J, with 12 bases between the two ends. The CDR3: CASSLPGGTEAFF. CDR3 bases: TGTGCCAGCAGTCTGCCCGGAGGCACTGAAGCTTTCTTT.

The chain couples TRBV2 to TRBJ1-1; D remains unclear. CDR3 length: 15 amino acids. The germline V and J ends were trimmed by 3 bases and 1 base, with 12 bases remaining between them. In germline, CDR1 is SNHLY, CDR2 FYNNEI. CDR3 DNA sequence: TGTGCCAGCAGTGACGGAACGGTATGGAACACTGAAGCTTTCTTT. It encodes CASSDGTVWNTEAFF.